This is a list of T cell receptor beta chains from one sample in a study of T cell responses to AZD1222 COVID-19 vaccine. TCRdb keeps only in-frame clones here, not all; method: immunoSEQ multiplex PCR. The table shows roughly 83,000 clones, with roughly 86% occurring only once. The material was peripheral blood, obtained on day 0 of AZD1222 vaccination. These receptors were taken from an adult in good health. Both conserved end residues are part of each CDR3. A D gene is named only where the DNA matches it firmly. Size is omitted from some rows. Given values are once, few, many or a class for expanded clones.

TRBV30	-	TRBJ1-5	TRBD1	TGTGCCTGGAACCGGGACAGGGGGGATCAGCCCCAGCATTTT	CAWNRDRGDQPQHF
TRBV5-5	-	TRBJ1-3	-	TGTGCCAGCAGCCTGCCCGTCTCTGGAAACACCATATATTTT	CASSLPVSGNTIYF
TRBV5-1	-	TRBJ2-4	-	TGCGCCAGCAGCTTGGCTCAGACTAGTCCCCGGAACATTCAGTACTTC	CASSLAQTSPRNIQYF
TRBV21-1	-	TRBJ1-3	-	TGTGCCAGCAGCAAGTGGGGACCGGGGGGTTCTGGAAACACCATATATTTT	CASSKWGPGGSGNTIYF
TRBV19	-	TRBJ2-5	-	TGTGCCAGTAGTACCTCCTGGGGGGAGACCCAGTACTTC	CASSTSWGETQYF
TRBV10-3	-	TRBJ1-2	-	TGTGCCATCAGGACGGATAACTATGGCTACACCTTC	CAIRTDNYGYTF
TRBV7-3	-	TRBJ2-3	-	TGTGCCAGCAGCGTAACAGGCTTTGGGTCCACAGATACGCAGTATTTT	CASSVTGFGSTDTQYF
TRBV4-1	-	TRBJ2-7	-	TGCGCCAGCAGCCAAGCGATGGGCCAGGGGGGTTACGAGCAGTACTTC	CASSQAMGQGGYEQYF
TRBV27	-	TRBJ1-5	-	TGTGCCACCAGAAAAGGATTTGAGCCCCAGCATTTT	CATRKGFEPQHF
TRBV25-1	many	TRBJ1-2	-	TGTGCCAGCCCACACCCAAGCGGGGACACTACTAACTATGGCTACACCTTC	CASPHPSGDTTNYGYTF
TRBV5-4	-	TRBJ2-5	-	TGTGCCAGCAGCCCGAAGACTAGTAAAGAGACCCAGTACTTC	CASSPKTSKETQYF
TRBV7-2	-	TRBJ2-5	TRBD1	TGTGCCAGCAGCTCCCGACAGGGGAAGGGGACCCAGTACTTC	CASSSRQGKGTQYF
TRBV11-2	-	TRBJ1-5	TRBD1	TGTGCCAGCAGCTCTTCAGGGGGCCGGAGCAATCAGCCCCAGCATTTT	CASSSSGGRSNQPQHF
TRBV7-3	-	TRBJ2-7	-	TGTGCCAGCAGCTTAAACGCAGGGGATAGCTACGAGCAGTACTTC	CASSLNAGDSYEQYF
TRBV5-1	-	TRBJ2-7	-	TGCGCCAGCAGCCTTCGGGGAGGGGGTGCCCGCGAGCAGTACTTC	CASSLRGGGAREQYF
TRBV29-1	few	TRBJ1-1	-	TGCAGCGGCTCGCAGGCGGCGAACACTGAAGCTTTCTTT	CSGSQAANTEAFF
TRBV5-1	-	TRBJ2-7	TRBD2	TGCGCCAGCAGCTCGTACTCCCTAGCGGGAGGCTCCTACGAGCAGTACTTC	CASSSYSLAGGSYEQYF
TRBV5-1	few	TRBJ1-1	-	TGCGCCAGCAGCTCGGCGGGGGCCAAGAACACTGAAGCTTTCTTT	CASSSAGAKNTEAFF
TRBV19	-	TRBJ2-5	-	TGTGCCAGTCACGGCGGGGAGACCCAGTACTTC	CASHGGETQYF
TRBV13	-	TRBJ2-7	-	TGTGCCAGCAGCTTAGGACTCCTCCCACCTTCCTACGAGCAGTACTTC	CASSLGLLPPSYEQYF
TRBV27	-	TRBJ1-6	-	TGTGCCAGCAGATTAGACCGGGCCATCTATGGGGATTCACCCCTCCACTTT	CASRLDRAIYGDSPLHF
TRBV7-3	-	TRBJ2-2	TRBD1	TGTGCCAGCTCTGACAGGGGGCGAATCACCGGGGAGCTGTTTTTT	CASSDRGRITGELFF
TRBV7-2	-	TRBJ1-3	-	TGTGCCAGCAGCTTAGGAGGAATTGGAAACACCATATATTTT	CASSLGGIGNTIYF
TRBV24-1	-	TRBJ1-4	-	TGTGCCACCAGTGATCTCGCGGGGCTCGCGGCGTCAACTAATGAAAAACTGTTTTTT	CATSDLAGLAASTNEKLFF
TRBV13	few	TRBJ1-2	TRBD1	TGTGCCAGCAGCCGTGACAGGGGGAATCGGGGCTACACCTTC	CASSRDRGNRGYTF
TRBV19	-	TRBJ1-2	-	TGTGCCACCGCGGAGATGGGCTATGGCTACACCTTC	CATAEMGYGYTF
TRBV5-1	-	TRBJ1-3	-	TGCGCCAGCAGCAGGACAGAAGCAGGAAACACCATATATTTT	CASSRTEAGNTIYF
TRBV6-1	few	TRBJ2-2	-	TGTGCCAGCAGTGAAGTGGTGAGCACCGGGGAGCTGTTTTTT	CASSEVVSTGELFF
TRBV6-2/TRBV6-3	-	TRBJ1-1	-	TGTGCCAGCAGTTACCCCCCCGGGACTGAAGCTTTCTTT	CASSYPPGTEAFF
TRBV9	-	TRBJ2-5	-	TGTGCCAGCACCGCCGCCCTCGGATCCCAAGAGACCCAGTACTTC	CASTAALGSQETQYF
TRBV19	-	TRBJ1-5	-	TGTGCCAGTAGTATCGACAGGCCAAATCAGCCCCAGCATTTT	CASSIDRPNQPQHF
TRBV10-1	-	TRBJ2-2	-	TGCGCCAGCAGTGAGCAACAGCCCGGGGAGCTGTTTTTT	CASSEQQPGELFF
TRBV7-8	-	TRBJ2-1	-	TGTGCCAGCAGCTTAGCGGGGGGGCGATACAATGAGCAGTTCTTC	CASSLAGGRYNEQFF
TRBV7-2	-	TRBJ2-4	TRBD1	TGTGCCAGCAGCCTGACAGGGACGAACATTCAGTACTTC	CASSLTGTNIQYF
TRBV5-4	-	TRBJ2-5	-	TGTGCCAGCAGCTTGGGGGGGATGGAGACCCAGTACTTC	CASSLGGMETQYF
TRBV12-3/TRBV12-4	-	TRBJ1-4	-	TGTGCCAGCAGTTTGGGTCAGAGACTGTTTTTT	CASSLGQRLFF
TRBV6-5	-	TRBJ1-1	-	TGTGCCAGCAGTTACTCTGGCAGTCTGAACACTGAAGCTTTCTTT	CASSYSGSLNTEAFF
TRBV27	-	TRBJ2-7	-	TGTGCCAGCAGTTCTAAGCTCCACTCCTACGAGCAGTACTTC	CASSSKLHSYEQYF
TRBV6-5	-	TRBJ1-5	-	TGTGCCAGCAGTTATTCCAGGGTCAATCAGCCCCAGCATTTT	CASSYSRVNQPQHF
TRBV27	-	TRBJ1-3	-	TGTGCCAGCAGTTTGACCGGGCTGGGAGGAAACACCATATATTTT	CASSLTGLGGNTIYF
TRBV6-5	-	TRBJ2-7	TRBD1	TGTGCCAGCAGGGACAGGGACCTCTACGAGCAGTACTTC	CASRDRDLYEQYF
TRBV4-1	-	TRBJ1-5	-	TGCGCCAGCAGCCAAGCCCCCGATGTCGTGGTCCAGCCCCAGCATTTT	CASSQAPDVVVQPQHF
TRBV6-2/TRBV6-3	many	TRBJ2-7	TRBD2	TGTGCCAGCAGCCTGGGACTAGCGTCATCCTACGAGCAGTACTTC	CASSLGLASSYEQYF
TRBV5-1	-	TRBJ2-7	-	TGCGCCAGCAGCTTGGTGCCCGGGAAAGGAACCGAGCAGTACTTC	CASSLVPGKGTEQYF
TRBV7-3	once	TRBJ2-1	TRBD2	TGTGCCAGCAGCCCCGGGACTAGCGATATTTACAATGAGCAGTTCTTC	CASSPGTSDIYNEQFF
TRBV6-4	-	TRBJ2-3	-	TGTGCCAGCAGCTTTCAGATCACAGATACGCAGTATTTT	CASSFQITDTQYF
TRBV18	-	TRBJ1-1	-	TGTGCCAGCTCACCATGGACAGTGAACACTGAAGCTTTCTTT	CASSPWTVNTEAFF
TRBV18	-	TRBJ2-2	-	TGTGCCAGCTCACCTCCAGTTTCGAACACCGGGGAGCTGTTTTTT	CASSPPVSNTGELFF
TRBV10-2	-	TRBJ2-7	-	TGCGCCAGCAGTGGTTGGGGGACGGAGGCCTACGAGCAGTACTTC	CASSGWGTEAYEQYF
TRBV3-1/TRBV3-2	medium-sized	TRBJ2-7	-	TGTGCCAGCAGCCAAGGACAGGTCTCCTACGAGCAGTACTTC	CASSQGQVSYEQYF
TRBV10-3	few	TRBJ2-7	TRBD1	TGTGCCATCAGTGAAACAGGGGGCGAGCAGTACTTC	CAISETGGEQYF
TRBV11-3	-	TRBJ2-1	TRBD2	TGTGCCAGCAGCTTAGAGACTAGCGTTTACAATGAGCAGTTCTTC	CASSLETSVYNEQFF